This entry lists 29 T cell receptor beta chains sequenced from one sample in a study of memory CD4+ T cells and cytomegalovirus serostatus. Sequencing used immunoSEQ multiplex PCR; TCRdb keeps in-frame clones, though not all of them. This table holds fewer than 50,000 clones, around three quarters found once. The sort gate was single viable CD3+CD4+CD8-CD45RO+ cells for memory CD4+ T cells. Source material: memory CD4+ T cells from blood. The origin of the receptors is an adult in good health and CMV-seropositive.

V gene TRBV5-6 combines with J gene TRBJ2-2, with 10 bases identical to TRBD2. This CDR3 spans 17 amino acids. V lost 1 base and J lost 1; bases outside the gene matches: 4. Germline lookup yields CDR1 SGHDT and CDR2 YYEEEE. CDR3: CASSLLAGALNTGELFF. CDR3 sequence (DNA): TGTGCCAGCAGCTTGCTAGCGGGAGCCCTGAACACCGGGGAGCTGTTTTTT.

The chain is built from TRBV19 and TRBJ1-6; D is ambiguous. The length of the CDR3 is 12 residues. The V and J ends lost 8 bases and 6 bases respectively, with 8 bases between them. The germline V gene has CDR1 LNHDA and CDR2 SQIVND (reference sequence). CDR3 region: CASSNFNSPLHF. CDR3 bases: TGTGCCAGTTCCAACTTTAATTCACCCCTCCACTTT. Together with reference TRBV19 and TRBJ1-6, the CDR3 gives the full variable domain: DGGITQSPKYLFRKEGQNVTLSCEQNLNHDAMYWYRQDPGQGLRLIYYSQIVNDFQKGDIAEGYSVSREKKESFPLTVTSAQKNPTAFYLCASSNFNSPLHFGNGTRLTVT.

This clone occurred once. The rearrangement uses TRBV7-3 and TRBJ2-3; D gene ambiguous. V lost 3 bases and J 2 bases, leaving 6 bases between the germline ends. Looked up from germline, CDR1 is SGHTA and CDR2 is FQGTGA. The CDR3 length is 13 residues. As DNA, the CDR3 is TGTGCCAGCAGCTTCTACGTCACAGATACGCAGTATTTT. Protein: CASSFYVTDTQYF.

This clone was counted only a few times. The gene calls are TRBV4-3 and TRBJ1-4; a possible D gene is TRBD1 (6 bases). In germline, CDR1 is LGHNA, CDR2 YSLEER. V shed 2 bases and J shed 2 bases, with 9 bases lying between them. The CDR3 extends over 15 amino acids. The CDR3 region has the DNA TGCGCCAGCAGCCAACAGGGGTTCACTAATGAAAAACTGTTTTTT. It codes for CASSQQGFTNEKLFF.

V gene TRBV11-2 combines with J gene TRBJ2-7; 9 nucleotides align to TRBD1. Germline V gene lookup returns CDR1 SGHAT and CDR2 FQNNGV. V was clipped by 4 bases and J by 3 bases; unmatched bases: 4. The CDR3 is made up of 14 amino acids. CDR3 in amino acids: CASSSRQGVYEQYF. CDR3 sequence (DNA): TGTGCCAGCAGCTCCCGACAGGGGGTCTACGAGCAGTACTTC.

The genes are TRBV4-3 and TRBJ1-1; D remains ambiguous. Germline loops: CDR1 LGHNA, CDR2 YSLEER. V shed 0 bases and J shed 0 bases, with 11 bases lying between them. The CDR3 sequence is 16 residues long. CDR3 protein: CASSQDMGSMNTEAFF. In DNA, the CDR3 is TGCGCCAGCAGCCAAGATATGGGCTCCATGAACACTGAAGCTTTCTTT.

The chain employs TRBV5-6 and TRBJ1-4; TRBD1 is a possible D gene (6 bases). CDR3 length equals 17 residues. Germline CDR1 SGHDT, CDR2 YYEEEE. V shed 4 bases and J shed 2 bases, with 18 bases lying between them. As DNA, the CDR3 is TGTGCCAGCAGCATGTGGGGGGGCCTGGGGACTAATGAAAAACTGTTTTTT. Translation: CASSMWGGLGTNEKLFF. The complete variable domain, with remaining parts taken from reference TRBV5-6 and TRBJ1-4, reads DAGVTQSPTHLIKTRGQQVTLRCSPKSGHDTVSWYQQALGQGPQFIFQYYEEEERQRGNFPDRFSGHQFPNYSSELNVNALLLGDSALYLCASSMWGGLGTNEKLFFGSGTQLSVL.

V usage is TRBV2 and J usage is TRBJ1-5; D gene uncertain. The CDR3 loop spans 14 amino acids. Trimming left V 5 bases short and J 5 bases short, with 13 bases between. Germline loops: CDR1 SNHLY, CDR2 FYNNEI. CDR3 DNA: TGTGCCAGCAGTTTCTCTACAAGGGATCAGCCCCAGCATTTT. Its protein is CASSFSTRDQPQHF.

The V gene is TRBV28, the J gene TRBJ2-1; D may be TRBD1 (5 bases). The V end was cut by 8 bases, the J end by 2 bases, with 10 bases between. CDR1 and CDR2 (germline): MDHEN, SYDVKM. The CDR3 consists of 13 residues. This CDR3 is CASSGRAYNEQFF. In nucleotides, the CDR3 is TGTGCCAGCTCGGGCAGGGCCTACAATGAGCAGTTCTTC.

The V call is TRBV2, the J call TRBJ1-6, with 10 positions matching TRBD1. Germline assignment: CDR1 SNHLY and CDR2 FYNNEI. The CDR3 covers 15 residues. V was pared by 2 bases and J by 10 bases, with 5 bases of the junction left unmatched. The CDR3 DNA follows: TGTGCCAGCAGTGAAACGGGACAGGGGTCCTCACCCCTCCACTTT. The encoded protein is CASSETGQGSSPLHF.

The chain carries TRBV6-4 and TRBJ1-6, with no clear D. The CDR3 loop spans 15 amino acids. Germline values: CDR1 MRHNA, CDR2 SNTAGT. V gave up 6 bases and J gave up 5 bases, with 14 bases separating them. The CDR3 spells CASRREGFNNSPLHF. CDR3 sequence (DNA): TGTGCCAGCAGAAGGGAGGGCTTCAATAATTCACCCCTCCACTTT.

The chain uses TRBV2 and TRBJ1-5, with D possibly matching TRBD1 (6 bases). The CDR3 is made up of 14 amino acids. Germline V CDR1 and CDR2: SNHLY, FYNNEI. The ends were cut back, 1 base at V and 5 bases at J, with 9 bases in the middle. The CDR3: CASSEEQGDQPQHF. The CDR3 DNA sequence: TGTGCCAGCAGTGAAGAACAGGGTGATCAGCCCCAGCATTTT.

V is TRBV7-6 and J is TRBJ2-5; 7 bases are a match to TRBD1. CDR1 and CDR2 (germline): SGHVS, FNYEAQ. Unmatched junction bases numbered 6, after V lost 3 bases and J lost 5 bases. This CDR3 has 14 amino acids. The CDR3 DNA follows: TGTGCCAGCAGCTTCAAACAGGGGTACGAGACCCAGTACTTC. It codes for CASSFKQGYETQYF.

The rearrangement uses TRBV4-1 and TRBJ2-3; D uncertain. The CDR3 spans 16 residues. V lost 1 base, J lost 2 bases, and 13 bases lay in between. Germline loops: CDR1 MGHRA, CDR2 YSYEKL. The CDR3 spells CASSQGPPEFTDTQYF. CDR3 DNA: TGCGCCAGCAGCCAAGGACCCCCAGAGTTCACAGATACGCAGTATTTT.

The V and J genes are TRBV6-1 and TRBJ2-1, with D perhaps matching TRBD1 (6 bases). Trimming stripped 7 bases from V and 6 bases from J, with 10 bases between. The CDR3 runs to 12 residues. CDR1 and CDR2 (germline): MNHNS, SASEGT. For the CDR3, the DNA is TGTGCCAGCAACCGAGGGGGCAATGAGCAGTTCTTC. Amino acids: CASNRGGNEQFF.

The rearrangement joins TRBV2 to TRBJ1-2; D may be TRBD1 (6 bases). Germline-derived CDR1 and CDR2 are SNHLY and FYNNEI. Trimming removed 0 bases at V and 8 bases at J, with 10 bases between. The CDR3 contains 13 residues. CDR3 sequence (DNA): TGTGCCAGCAGTGAAGCAGGGGGTGAAGGCTACACCTTC. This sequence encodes CASSEAGGEGYTF.

Here the CDR3 DNA reads TGTGCCAGCAGCACGACGGCCGGGGAGCTGTTTTTT. The encoded protein is CASSTTAGELFF. The chain uses TRBV13 and TRBJ2-2, with D uncertain. Germline V gives CDR1 PRHDT, CDR2 FYEKMQ (reference sequence). Trimming pared 5 bases from V and 6 bases from J, leaving 7 bases between. CDR3 size: 12 residues.

This CDR3 is CASSLSGQTQYF. The CDR3 region has the DNA TGTGCCAGCTCCCTGTCCGGCCAGACCCAGTACTTC. This chain links TRBV6-1 with TRBJ2-5; D gene ambiguous. Between the trimmed V and J ends, which lost 8 bases and 6 bases, there was a span of 13 bases. The CDR3 contains 12 residues. In germline, CDR1 is MNHNS, CDR2 SASEGT.

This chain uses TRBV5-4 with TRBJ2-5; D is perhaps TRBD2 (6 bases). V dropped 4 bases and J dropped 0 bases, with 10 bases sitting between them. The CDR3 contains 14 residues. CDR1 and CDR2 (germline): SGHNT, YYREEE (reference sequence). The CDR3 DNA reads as TGTGCCAGCAGCGGCCGGGACTACCAAGAGACCCAGTACTTC. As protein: CASSGRDYQETQYF.

The CDR3, as DNA: TGTGCCAGCAGTGGGGGAAGTGAAGCTTTCTTT. Encoded protein: CASSGGSEAFF. The rearrangement links TRBV2 to TRBJ1-1, with no clear D. The CDR3 is 11 amino acids. V was cut by 4 bases and J by 7 bases, with 7 bases left in between. CDR1 SNHLY and CDR2 FYNNEI come from the germline V gene.

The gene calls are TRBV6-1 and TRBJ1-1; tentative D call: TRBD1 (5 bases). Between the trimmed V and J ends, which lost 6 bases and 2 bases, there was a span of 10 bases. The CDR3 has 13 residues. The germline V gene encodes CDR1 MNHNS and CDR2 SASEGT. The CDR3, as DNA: TGTGCCAGCAGGGAGGGGTTTAACACTGAAGCTTTCTTT. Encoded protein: CASREGFNTEAFF.

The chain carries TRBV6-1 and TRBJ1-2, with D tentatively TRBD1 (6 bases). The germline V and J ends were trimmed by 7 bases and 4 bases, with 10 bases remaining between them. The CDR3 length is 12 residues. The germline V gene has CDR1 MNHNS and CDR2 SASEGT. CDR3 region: CASTEGVYGYTF. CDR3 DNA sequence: TGTGCCAGCACCGAGGGGGTCTATGGCTACACCTTC.

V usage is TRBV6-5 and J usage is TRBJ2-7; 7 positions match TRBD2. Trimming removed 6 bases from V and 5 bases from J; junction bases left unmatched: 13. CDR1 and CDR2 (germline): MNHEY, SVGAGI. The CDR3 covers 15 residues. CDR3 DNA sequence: TGTGCCAGCAGACCCCCCGGGGAGGGGCTACACGAGCAGTACTTC. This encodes CASRPPGEGLHEQYF.

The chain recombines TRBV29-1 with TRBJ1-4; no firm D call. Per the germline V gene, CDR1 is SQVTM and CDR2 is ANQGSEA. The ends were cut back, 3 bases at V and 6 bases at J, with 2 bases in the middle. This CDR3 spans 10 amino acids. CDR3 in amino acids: CSVEDEKLFF. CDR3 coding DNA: TGCAGCGTTGAGGATGAAAAACTGTTTTTT.

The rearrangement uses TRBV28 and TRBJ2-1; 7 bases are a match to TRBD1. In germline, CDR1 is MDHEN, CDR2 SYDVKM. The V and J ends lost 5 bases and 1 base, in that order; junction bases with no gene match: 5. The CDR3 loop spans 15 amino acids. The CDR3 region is CASSTYRGSYNEQFF. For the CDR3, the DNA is TGTGCCAGCAGTACCTACAGGGGTTCCTACAATGAGCAGTTCTTC.

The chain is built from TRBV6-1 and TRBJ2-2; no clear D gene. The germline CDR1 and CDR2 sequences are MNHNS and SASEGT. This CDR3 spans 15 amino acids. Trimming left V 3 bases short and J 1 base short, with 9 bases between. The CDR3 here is CASSEKDQNTGELFF. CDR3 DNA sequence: TGTGCCAGCAGTGAGAAGGACCAGAACACCGGGGAGCTGTTTTTT.

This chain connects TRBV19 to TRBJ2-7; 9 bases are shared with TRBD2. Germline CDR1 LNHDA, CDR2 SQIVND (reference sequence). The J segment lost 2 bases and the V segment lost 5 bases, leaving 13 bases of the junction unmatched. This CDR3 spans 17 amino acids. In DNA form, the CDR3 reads TGTGCCAGTAGTCAAAGTATTAGCGGGGGCCTCACCTACGAGCAGTACTTC. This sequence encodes CASSQSISGGLTYEQYF.

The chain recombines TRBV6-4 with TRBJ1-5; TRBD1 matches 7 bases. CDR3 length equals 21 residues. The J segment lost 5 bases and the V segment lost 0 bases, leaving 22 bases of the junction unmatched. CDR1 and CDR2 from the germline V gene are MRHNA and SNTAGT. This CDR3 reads CASSDSQGDFHFTSLHQPQHF. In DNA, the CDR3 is TGTGCCAGCAGTGACTCGCAGGGGGATTTTCATTTCACGTCACTCCATCAGCCCCAGCATTTT.

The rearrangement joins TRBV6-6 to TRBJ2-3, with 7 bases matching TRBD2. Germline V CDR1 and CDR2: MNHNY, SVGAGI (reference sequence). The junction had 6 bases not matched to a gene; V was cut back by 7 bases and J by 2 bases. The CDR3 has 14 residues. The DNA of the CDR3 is TGTGCCAGCACAGGCGGGGGTATCACAGATACGCAGTATTTT. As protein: CASTGGGITDTQYF.